This TCR beta chain is drawn from a study of cytomegalovirus exposure and HLA in healthy donors. Study results and caveats: Later work associated fewer than 20,000 TCR beta sequences with HLA alleles at 0.05 false discovery rate. In vitro data verified three CMV-associated chains as specific for CMV antigens.

Turning to this clone: Its matching antigen is unknown.

The PCR was carried out with 60 Vbeta primers and 13 Jbeta primers. Assay: immunoSEQ multiplex PCR; the TCRdb copy retains only in-frame clones and omits some. Its clone listing holds around 46,000 clones. The source of this sequence is a woman in her thirties or forties in good health and CMV-seronegative. Sequencing was carried out using PBMCs.

DNA of the CDR3: TGTGCCAGAAGCTTGAACAGGGGGGACAGCAATCAGCCCCAGCATTTT. The encoded protein is CARSLNRGDSNQPQHF. J is TRBJ1-5 and V is TRBV5-3, with TRBD1 matching over 8 bases. TRBV5-3 is noted as an ORF with a role that remains uncertain. This CDR3 has 16 amino acids. Losses at the gene ends were 1 base for V and 1 base for J; bases not matched to a gene: 4.